The entry below gives a single T cell receptor (beta chain) sequence along with its context. Its specificity is not known. This sample was taken from a study of blood T cells in healthy people across ages. Study information: For every two T cells, template switching captured about one barcoded beta molecule. The study, taken as a whole, reports: Older individuals had lower TCR beta diversity per million T cells (the decline was roughly linear).

Next came a second PCR, run for 7 to 11 cycles, which used a sample-barcoded 5' primer along with a J-beta primer mix. TCRdb redid the calling of the 5' RACE reads with MiXCR, one entry per CDR3 protein. This sample yields around 1,000,000 distinct CDR3 sequences, of which less than 25% are seen a single time; 0.75% belongs to the top ten. V trimming: 0 bases; J trimming: 9 bases; junction bases outside the gene matches: 8. Germline CDR1 is LNHNV and CDR2 is YYDKDF (reference sequence). This CDR3 spans 15 amino acids. The sample also formed part of further work on T cells of mothers and their children. That paper states: Samples came from a few healthy Caucasian mothers and their six children. Second-PCR primer M1S introduced sample barcodes and 2-4 random nucleotides.

Sequencing was carried out using blood. The chain recombines TRBV15 with TRBJ2-1, with TRBD2 identical over 7 bases. This receptor was identified in a girl aged 2-9 years in good health. The CDR3 here is CATSRDPASGGEQFF. CDR3 nucleotides: TGTGCCACCAGCAGAGATCCGGCTTCGGGGGGTGAGCAGTTCTTC.